Following are 27 T cell receptor beta chains from one sample sequenced in a study of T cells in Graves' hyperthyroidism and ophthalmopathy. TCR beta CDR3 sequences were amplified from RNA transcripts. Researchers ran a first-round RT-PCR on the TCR CDR3 using the HTBI primer set. TCRdb passed the multiplex PCR reads through MiXCR, listing each CDR3 protein once. The sample contains hundreds of thousands of distinct CDR3 sequences, about 14% of which appear only once. Input material: blood. The receptors were sampled from a woman aged 45-65 years with Graves' ophthalmopathy.

This clonotype appeared many times. V usage is TRBV30 and J usage is TRBJ2-7, with unresolved D. The germline V and J ends were trimmed by 4 bases and 0 bases, with 13 bases remaining between them. The germline V gene has CDR1 GTSNPN and CDR2 SVGIG (reference sequence). The CDR3 has 14 residues. The CDR3 loop reads CAWKPGPSSYEQYF. The DNA of the CDR3 is TGTGCCTGGAAACCGGGTCCGAGCTCCTACGAGCAGTACTTC.

This clonotype turned up a few times. The chain is built from TRBV12-3 or TRBV12-4 and TRBJ2-3; D is unresolved. V gave up 3 bases and J gave up 0 bases, with 7 bases separating them. This CDR3 is 14 amino acids long. The CDR3 spells CASSLLVSTDTQYF. CDR3 bases: TGTGCCAGCAGTTTGTTAGTCAGCACAGATACGCAGTATTTT.

This clonotype was seen repeatedly, ten times or more. CDR3: CASREDIQETQYF. Written as DNA, the CDR3 is TGTGCCAGCAGAGAGGACATTCAAGAGACCCAGTACTTC. This chain uses TRBV28 with TRBJ2-5; TRBD1 is a possible D gene (5 bases). This CDR3 region has 13 residues. The germline CDR1 and CDR2 sequences are MDHEN and SYDVKM. The V and J ends lost 6 bases and 2 bases respectively, with 10 bases between them.

The chain employs TRBV7-2 and TRBJ2-7; 10 nucleotides line up with TRBD1. Per the germline V gene, CDR1 is SGHTA and CDR2 is FQGNSA. The CDR3 spans 16 residues. J lost 1 base, V lost 4 bases, and 7 bases had no gene match. The CDR3 reads CASSSLRTGGSYEQYF. CDR3 DNA: TGTGCCAGCAGCTCCTTGAGGACAGGGGGATCCTACGAGCAGTACTTC.

As concerns this clonotype: One junction end disagrees with the germline gene, perhaps due to a read error. The chain is built from TRBV6-2 or TRBV6-3 and TRBJ2-3; D uncertain. Germline values: CDR1 MNHEY, CDR2 SVGEGT. CDR3 length: 13 residues. The CDR3 is CACSRSSTDTQYF. DNA for the CDR3: TGTGCCTGCAGCCGTTCTAGCACAGATACGCAGTATTTT.

In the case of this clonotype: Given a much more abundant clone one base away, this may be a read error. This chain connects TRBV2 to TRBJ2-5, with 9 bases aligning to TRBD1. Germline V gene lookup returns CDR1 SNHLY and CDR2 FYNNEI. CDR3 length: 12 amino acids. In DNA form, the CDR3 reads TGTGTCAGCCCGGACAGGGGAGAGACCCAGTACTTC. Its translation: CVSPDRGETQYF.

This clonotype was detected ten times or more. The J gene is TRBJ1-1, the V gene TRBV30; perhaps TRBD1 as D (6 bases). The ends were cut back, 3 bases at V and 1 base at J, with 9 bases in the middle. Germline V gene sequence: CDR1 GTSNPN, CDR2 SVGIG (reference sequence). The CDR3 is 13 residues long. CDR3 protein: CAWRRGPNTEAFF. CDR3 nucleotide sequence: TGTGCCTGGAGACGGGGGCCGAACACTGAAGCTTTCTTT.

Concerning this clonotype itself: This CDR3 fails to terminate in the conserved phenylalanine or tryptophan, so it likely reflects a read error. The gene calls are TRBV7-9 and TRBJ2-4; 8 bases match TRBD1. J was trimmed by 3 bases and V by 5 bases; bases with no gene match: 6. The CDR3 is 15 amino acids. In germline, CDR1 is SEHNR, CDR2 FQNEAQ (reference sequence). As DNA, the CDR3 is TGTGCCAGCAGCGCAAAACAGGGGGGCAAAAACATTCAGTACTCC. Translated: CASSAKQGGKNIQYS.

This clonotype has ten or more counts. The rearrangement links TRBV24-1 to TRBJ2-7; no clear D gene. The CDR3 has 16 amino acids. Trimming cost V 8 bases and J 6 bases, with 25 bases left between them. Germline CDR1 and CDR2: KGHDR and SFDVKD. In DNA, the CDR3 is TGTGCCACCATAGGTCGAGCCAGGAACTTTCTCTGCGAGCAGTACTTC. This encodes CATIGRARNFLCEQYF.

The chain uses TRBV20-1 and TRBJ1-5; D unclear. Germline assignment: CDR1 DFQATT and CDR2 SNEGSKA (reference sequence). The CDR3 runs to 15 residues. Trimming stripped 1 base from V and 1 base from J, with 11 bases between. CDR3 amino acids: CSARGGSLSNQPQHF. CDR3 DNA sequence: TGCAGTGCTAGAGGGGGAAGCCTGAGCAATCAGCCCCAGCATTTT.

This clonotype was counted a few times. The chain joins TRBV6-2 or TRBV6-3 to TRBJ2-1; 7 bases align to TRBD2. CDR1 is MNHEY, CDR2 SVGEGT, per germline. With 6 bases clipped from V and 12 bases from J, the junction kept 11 bases outside the gene matches. The CDR3 consists of 13 residues. For the CDR3, the DNA is TGTGCCAGCAGCTACCGGACTAGAGAGGGGCAGTTCTTC. This sequence encodes CASSYRTREGQFF.

The chain combines TRBV6-2 or TRBV6-3 with TRBJ2-1, with a tentative D call TRBD1 (6 bases). The CDR3 totals 13 residues. Deletions cut 0 bases from V and 13 bases from J, with 13 bases between. CDR1 MNHEY and CDR2 SVGEGT come from the germline V gene. CDR3 amino acids: CASSYSPDRSQFF. The CDR3 nucleotides read TGTGCCAGCAGTTACTCCCCTGACAGGAGTCAGTTCTTC.

This clonotype has a count of ten or more. The V and J genes are TRBV7-9 and TRBJ2-5, with 8 bases matching TRBD2. J was trimmed by 9 bases and V by 4 bases; bases with no gene match: 4. Germline CDR1 SEHNR, CDR2 FQNEAQ (reference sequence). This CDR3 is built from 12 residues. CDR3 in amino acids: CASSSGLVSQYF. The CDR3 nucleotides read TGTGCCAGCAGCTCGGGACTAGTATCCCAGTACTTC.

This clonotype was seen many times. The V call is TRBV9, the J call TRBJ2-7; 8 bases are shared with TRBD2. V lost 4 bases, J lost 5 bases, and 5 bases stayed unmatched. Germline V CDR1 and CDR2: SGDLS, YYNGEE. This CDR3 has 13 amino acids. The CDR3 loop is CASSMGLVHEQYF. CDR3 sequence (DNA): TGTGCCAGCAGCATGGGACTAGTCCACGAGCAGTACTTC.

Turning to this clonotype: At one end the junction does not follow the germline gene, possibly because of a read error. V gene TRBV11-1 combines with J gene TRBJ2-4, with D unclear. The CDR3 contains 17 residues. Germline assignment: CDR1 SGHAT and CDR2 FQDESV (reference sequence). CDR3 residues: CASSFLASSPSKDIQYF. DNA of the CDR3: TGTGCCAGCAGCTTTCTTGCCAGCTCCCCGTCCAAAGACATTCAGTACTTC.

CDR3 sequence (DNA): TGTGCCAGCAGCCAAGTTCGGAAGACCCAGTACTTC. Amino acid sequence: CASSQVRKTQYF. The chain combines TRBV14 with TRBJ2-5; D not resolved. This CDR3 comprises 12 residues. Germline V gene data show CDR1 as SGHDN and CDR2 as FVKESK. Between the trimmed V and J ends, which lost 1 base and 6 bases, there was a span of 6 bases.

As to this clonotype: This could be a read error, since a much larger clone is one nucleotide away. The CDR3 sequence: CASRPGTASTDTRYF. For the CDR3, the DNA is TGTGCCAGCAGACCCGGGACAGCGAGCACAGATACGCGGTATTTT. The chain joins TRBV28 to TRBJ2-3; TRBD1 matches at 7 bases. This CDR3 spans 15 amino acids. In germline, CDR1 is MDHEN, CDR2 SYDVKM.

This clonotype was counted ten times or more. The chain uses TRBV20-1 and TRBJ2-3; D might be TRBD1 or TRBD2, each matching 5 bases. The V gene lost 3 bases and the J gene lost 0 bases, with 10 bases spanning the gap. Looked up from germline, CDR1 is DFQATT and CDR2 is SNEGSKA (reference sequence). This CDR3 has 14 amino acids. The CDR3 DNA follows: TGCAGTGCTAGGGGGAGACAGAGCACAGATACGCAGTATTTT. Encoded protein: CSARGRQSTDTQYF.

The gene calls are TRBV11-2 and TRBJ2-1, with TRBD2 as a possible D gene (6 bases). CDR3 size: 13 residues. The germline V gene encodes CDR1 SGHAT and CDR2 FQNNGV. V dropped 3 bases and J dropped 8 bases, with 11 bases sitting between them. The CDR3 region is CASSLTSKDEQFF. In DNA, the CDR3 is TGTGCCAGCAGCTTGACTAGTAAGGATGAGCAGTTCTTC. The full variable domain, rest sourced from reference TRBV11-2 and TRBJ2-1, is EAGVAQSPRYKIIEKRQSVAFWCNPISGHATLYWYQQILGQGPKLLIQFQNNGVVDDSQLPKDRFSAERLKGVDSTLKIQPAKLEDSAVYLCASSLTSKDEQFFGPGTRLTVL.

In this sample, this clonotype turned up many times. This rearrangement joins TRBV7-2 to TRBJ2-2; a weak D match, TRBD1 (5 bases). The ends were cut back, 5 bases at V and 6 bases at J, with 13 bases in the middle. The CDR3 covers 14 residues. Germline V gene lookup returns CDR1 SGHTA and CDR2 FQGNSA. The DNA for the CDR3 is TGTGCCAGCAGCACCCAGGGATCGGCCGGGGAGCTGTTTTTT. As protein: CASSTQGSAGELFF.

This chain connects TRBV10-3 to TRBJ1-4, with 8 bases lining up with TRBD1. V gave up 4 bases and J gave up 8 bases; unmatched junction bases: 3. The CDR3 has 13 residues. Germline V CDR1 and CDR2: ENHRY, SYGVKD. The chain's CDR3 is CAISGTGPEKLFF. Here the CDR3 DNA reads TGTGCCATCAGTGGGACAGGGCCCGAAAAACTGTTTTTT.

The chain employs TRBV27 and TRBJ1-4; TRBD1 agrees at 7 bases. After removal of 4 bases from V and 4 bases from J, the junction contained 12 bases not matched to a gene. Germline-derived CDR1 and CDR2 are MNHEY and SMNVEV (reference sequence). The CDR3 totals 17 residues. CDR3 region: CASSSRFRTGYNEKLFF. The CDR3 nucleotides are TGTGCCAGCAGTTCCCGATTTAGGACAGGATATAATGAAAAACTGTTTTTT.

The table lists this clonotype with many counts. The chain combines TRBV11-3 with TRBJ1-2; D is unclear. Germline V CDR1 and CDR2: SGHNT, YENEEA. The CDR3 totals 14 residues. The V end was cut by 1 base, the J end by 8 bases, with 14 bases between. This CDR3 is CASSLGPSHDGYTF. The DNA for the CDR3 is TGTGCCAGCAGCTTAGGGCCCAGCCACGACGGCTACACCTTC.

This clonotype occurred many times. The V and J genes are TRBV11-2 and TRBJ2-1; 14 nucleotides agree with TRBD2. The ends lost 5 bases at V and 6 bases at J; junction bases unmatched: 12. CDR1 SGHAT and CDR2 FQNNGV come from the germline V gene. The CDR3 is 18 residues long. In DNA form, the CDR3 reads TGTGCCAGCAGCCCTAGCCCCGACGGGACTAGCGGGAGCAATGAGCAGTTCTTC. This gives the protein CASSPSPDGTSGSNEQFF.

This clonotype has a count of ten or more. The V call is TRBV24-1, the J call TRBJ1-1; D may be TRBD1 (5 bases). This CDR3 is 12 amino acids long. CDR1 is KGHDR, CDR2 SFDVKD, per germline. Trimming left V 3 bases short and J 7 bases short, with 8 bases between. The CDR3 protein is CATSDEGREAFF. CDR3 DNA: TGTGCCACCAGTGATGAGGGACGTGAAGCTTTCTTT.

This chain links TRBV6-2 or TRBV6-3 with TRBJ1-4; 7 bases match TRBD1. The germline gives CDR1 MNHEY, CDR2 SVGEGT. V lost 5 bases to trimming and J lost 6 bases; unmatched junction nucleotides: 15. This CDR3 has 17 residues. The CDR3 DNA reads TGTGCCAGCAGTCCCGGGACAGCCGGGATACGGGATGAAAAACTGTTTTTT. Amino acid sequence: CASSPGTAGIRDEKLFF.

The chain carries TRBV19 and TRBJ1-4; TRBD1 matches 7 bases. With V trimmed by 10 bases and J by 7 bases, 9 bases remained unmatched. Germline CDR1 and CDR2: LNHDA and SQIVND (reference sequence). The CDR3 loop spans 13 amino acids. CDR3 region: CATKDRAVEKLFF. The CDR3 DNA reads as TGTGCCACCAAAGACAGGGCGGTTGAAAAACTGTTTTTT.